These T cell receptor beta chains were read from a single sample in a study of identical twins. TCRdb redid the calling of the 5' RACE reads with MiXCR, one entry per CDR3 protein. The table has just over 450,000 distinct CDR3 sequences, 14% seen once; the top ten hold approximately 0.52%. This sample was also put to use in a study of yellow fever vaccine responses in identical twins.

What was sequenced was CD4+ T cells sorted from blood. The receptor source for this set is a woman younger than 30 in good health. The CDR3 runs from the conserved cysteine through the conserved F or W. A D gene is named only where the DNA matches it firmly. The size of a clone is reported for some rows only, either as once, few or many, or as a class for expanded clones.

d_call	clone_size	v_call	j_call	cdr3_nt	cdr3_aa
NA	NA	TRBV5-5	TRBJ1-4	TGTGCCACCAGTGGAAGGGGTGAAAAACTGTTTTTT	CATSGRGEKLFF
TRBD1	many	TRBV7-2	TRBJ1-3	TGTGCCAGCAGCTTAGGGCTGGGACAGGGGGTGGCAGGAAACACCATATATTTT	CASSLGLGQGVAGNTIYF
NA	few	TRBV5-1	TRBJ2-7	TGCGCCAGCAGCCAACAGGGTGGGGCCTACGAGCAGTACTTC	CASSQQGGAYEQYF
TRBD1	NA	TRBV3-1	TRBJ1-6	TGTGCCAGCAGCCGGGACAGATATAATTCACCCCTCCACTTT	CASSRDRYNSPLHF
NA	NA	TRBV29-1	TRBJ2-1	TGCAGCGATAGACCCGGCGGCTACAATGAGCAGTTCTTC	CSDRPGGYNEQFF
NA	NA	TRBV5-1	TRBJ2-1	TGCGCCAGCAGCTTGGGTGGGACCAACCTCAATGAGCAGTTCTTC	CASSLGGTNLNEQFF
NA	NA	TRBV20-1	TRBJ2-5	TGCAGTGCTATGTACGAGAGTCAAGAGACCCAGTACTTC	CSAMYESQETQYF
NA	NA	TRBV7-9	TRBJ1-2	TGTGCCAGCAGCTACAGGACGGAGAATGGCTACACCTTC	CASSYRTENGYTF
NA	NA	TRBV11-1	TRBJ2-6	TGTGCCAGCAGCCCTACCTTGGGCTCTGGGGCCAACGTCCTGACTTTC	CASSPTLGSGANVLTF
NA	NA	TRBV28	TRBJ1-1	TGTGCCAGCAGTCTATATCGGACGTTCACTGAAGCTTTCTTT	CASSLYRTFTEAFF
NA	few	TRBV18	TRBJ2-7	TGTGCCAGCTCACCCCGGGGGACTTCCTCCTACGAGCAGTACTTC	CASSPRGTSSYEQYF
TRBD2	NA	TRBV3-1	TRBJ2-7	TGTGCCAGCAGCACCCTAGCGGGAGCGGCCTACGAGCAGTACTTC	CASSTLAGAAYEQYF
NA	few	TRBV20-1	TRBJ2-7	TGCAGTGCCCATCCGACCAGCTCCTACGAGCAGTACTTC	CSAHPTSSYEQYF
NA	NA	TRBV5-4	TRBJ2-1	TGTGCCAGCAGCTTGGAGAGGGGACGCGGGGTGGCCAATGAGCAGTTCTTC	CASSLERGRGVANEQFF